This T cell receptor (beta chain) came from a study of beta chain features in type 1 diabetes. Background on the study: Healthy donors and patients showed comparable age, gender and cell yields.

Points from the study as a whole: Shorter TCRB CDR3s, moderately but significantly so, marked every one of the four CD4+ subsets in Type 1 diabetes patients.

Reverse transcribing all isolated RNA meant expressed TCRB transcripts were sequenced. Each sample of naive, central memory or regulatory T cells had, on average, about 3.57 million reads. The table came from immunoSEQ multiplex PCR; TCRdb's copy has only in-frame clones and leaves some out. The repertoire holds 500,000 to 650,000 clones, with around 12% as singletons. CD45RO/CCR7/CD25/CD127/CD95/CD27 staining was used to isolate CD4+ naive, central memory, regulatory and stem cell-like memory cells by sorting. Without exception, sorted populations had purity beyond 98%. This clone came up a few times. What it binds is not known. The V gene's germline CDR1 is SQVTM and CDR2 ANQGSEA. J gave up 7 bases and V 3 bases, and 13 bases lay outside the gene matches. The CDR3 has 16 residues.

The source of this sequence is a man aged 25 to 40 with type 1 diabetes. Sequences were obtained from naive CD4+ T cells from blood. The chain employs TRBV29-1 and TRBJ2-1; 9 bases agree with TRBD1. CDR3 nucleotides: TGCAGCGTTGATCCCCGGGGACAGGGAGGAGGGAATGAGCAGTTCTTC. Protein sequence: CSVDPRGQGGGNEQFF.